These T cell receptor beta chains were read from a single sample in a study of blood T cells in healthy people across ages. TCRdb re-called the 5' RACE reads with MiXCR, one entry per CDR3 protein. The table includes around 1,500,000 distinct CDR3 sequences, roughly 30% detected once. The sequencing input was blood. The receptor set was obtained from a woman in her thirties in good health. CDR3s include the opening cysteine and the closing phenylalanine or tryptophan. The D gene is left open where the match is weak. Not every row has a clone size; where given, it reads once, few, many or a size class.

D gene	V gene	clone size	J gene	CDR3 DNA	CDR3 protein
-	TRBV12-3/TRBV12-4	-	TRBJ1-6	TGTGCCAGCAGGTCCCACTCAGGAGGATCCCTCCACTTT	CASRSHSGGSLHF
-	TRBV12-3/TRBV12-4	few	TRBJ1-1	TGTGCCAGCAGTTTAATGCTGGGGGGGAAGGATGAAGCTTTCTTT	CASSLMLGGKDEAFF
-	TRBV5-5	-	TRBJ2-6	TGTGCCAGCAGCTTGGCTTACTCTGGGGCCAACGTCCTGACTTTC	CASSLAYSGANVLTF
-	TRBV6-2/TRBV6-3	few	TRBJ1-1	TGTGCCAGCAGGGGAACAGTGAACACTGAAGCTTTCTTT	CASRGTVNTEAFF
TRBD1	TRBV2	-	TRBJ2-7	TGTGCCAGCAGTGAACAGGGACAGGGGAGCGAGCAGTACTTC	CASSEQGQGSEQYF
-	TRBV5-1	many	TRBJ2-5	TGCGCCAGCAGCTTCGGGGCACCCTTAGAGACCCAGTACTTC	CASSFGAPLETQYF
-	TRBV27	-	TRBJ2-3	TGTGCCAGCAGTTTATCCGGGAGCCGCACAGATACGCAGTATTTT	CASSLSGSRTDTQYF
-	TRBV11-2	many	TRBJ2-5	TGTGCCAGCAGCTTACCAGGAGAGACCCAGTACTTC	CASSLPGETQYF
-	TRBV6-5	few	TRBJ2-3	TGTGCCAGCAGTTACAGACGAGGAGGGGATACGCAGTATTTT	CASSYRRGGDTQYF
-	TRBV20-1	few	TRBJ1-6	TGCAGTGCTTCTCGGACTGATTCACCCCTCCACTTT	CSASRTDSPLHF
TRBD2	TRBV10-3	-	TRBJ2-1	TGTGCCATCAGCACTAGCGGGGGTGGGAATGAGCAGTTCTTC	CAISTSGGGNEQFF